This T cell receptor beta chain was found in a study of blood T cell repertoires in COVID-19. As for the study in general: Collection of acute and convalescent COVID-19 samples took place in the United States, Italy and Spain. PBMCs, B-cell-depleted T cells, or T cells were the source of the cDNA or gDNA that made up the material.

Germline assignment: CDR1 SGHDT and CDR2 YYEEEE. V dropped 1 base and J dropped 0 bases, with 11 bases sitting between them. The CDR3 runs 16 residues. Per the study methods: By means of reference gene primer amplification, nucleated cell counts were estimated. Sequencing was performed with immunoSEQ multiplex PCR; in TCRdb, only in-frame clones are kept and a portion is missing. D and trimming come from the DNA, and the V and J calls and clone size come from that table. The data contain some 150,000 clones, 85% to 90% of them singletons. The chain uses TRBV5-6 and TRBJ1-5, with a possible D match to TRBD1 (6 bases). The sequence came from a woman in her fifties or sixties with active COVID-19. The sequenced sample consisted of peripheral blood. The CDR3 DNA reads as TGTGCCAGCAGCTTGTCGGGACAATATAGCAATCAGCCCCAGCATTTT. The encoded protein is CASSLSGQYSNQPQHF.